This entry describes one TCR beta chain. Antigen unknown. The sample comes from a study of post-analysis software for immune sequencing data. General study results and limits: The study found TRBV5-6, TRBV5-1 and TRBV20-1 among a few TRBV segments more frequent in patients than controls.

Each TCR beta cDNA library carried unique molecular identifiers. In TCRdb, the PCR reads were re-called with MiXCR into one record per CDR3 protein. The profile shows about 540,000 distinct CDR3 sequences, around 36% of them singletons. Germline-derived CDR1 and CDR2 are MGHDK and SYGVNS. After removal of 3 bases from V and 8 bases from J, the junction contained 10 bases not matched to a gene. The CDR3 is 16 amino acids. Input material: blood. This TCR came from a girl younger than 18 with multiple sclerosis. The chain uses TRBV25-1 and TRBJ1-6; TRBD1 matches at 7 bases. The CDR3 sequence is CASSDPLRGSDSPLHF. The CDR3 DNA follows: TGTGCCAGCAGTGACCCCCTCAGGGGGTCGGATTCACCCCTCCACTTT. Full variable domain (outside the CDR3, taken from reference TRBV25-1 and TRBJ1-6): EADIYQTPRYLVIGTGKKITLECSQTMGHDKMYWYQQDPGMELHLIHYSYGVNSTEKGDLSSESTVSRIRTEHFPLTLESARPSHTSQYLCASSDPLRGSDSPLHFGNGTRLTVT.